The present entry profiles one T cell receptor (beta chain) with its context. The antigen remains undetermined. Time point indicated: baseline, week 1 (first vaccination visit). The treatment: pre-vaccination baseline after standard-of-care therapy. New WHO grade 3 or 4 IDH1-mutant, ATRX-lost astrocytomas were present in all donors. These data originate in a study of a mutant IDH1 vaccine in newly diagnosed glioma. Study overall: Previous care, which was radiotherapy, temozolomide, or both, most often involved both.

Method: immunoSEQ multiplex PCR; TCRdb's copy keeps in-frame clones and lacks some. The sample lists some 51,000 clones, more than 60% seen once, with 1.8% in the top ten. The V segment lost 6 bases and the J segment 0 bases; nucleotides outside the gene matches: 2. In germline, CDR1 is SQVTM, CDR2 ANQGSEA. There are 12 residues in the CDR3. Findings and caveats of the study: About 92% of patients showed vaccine-induced immune responses across multiple MHC alleles. No link was apparently found between pseudoprogression and changes in top peripheral T cell clonotypes.

The TCR originated in a woman in her 40s with glioma. The rearrangement joins TRBV29-1 to TRBJ2-7, with 7 positions matching TRBD1. The sample was PBMCs, taken from a glioma patient treated with radiotherapy, temozolomide or both. CDR3 coding DNA: TGCAGCGTGACAGGGAGCTCCTACGAGCAGTACTTC. Its translation: CSVTGSSYEQYF.